This T cell receptor (beta chain) was profiled in a study of T-cell memory formation after mild COVID-19. Study-level information: Clusters were largely donor specific. Study conclusions and caveats: Researchers found some responding clones in pre-infection memory, a sign that cross-reactive memory joined. There was no confirmation that second-wave clones peaking on day 37 were SARS-CoV-2 specific.

UMIs and sample barcodes were carried by the TCR alpha and TCR beta cDNA libraries that 5'RACE produced using constant-segment primers. Using its own MiXCR run on the 5' RACE reads, TCRdb lists one record per CDR3 protein. The repertoire holds fewer than 40,000 distinct CDR3 sequences, with around 8% as singletons. As to this clonotype: Its cognate antigen is unknown.

V was cut by 3 bases and J by 5 bases, with 20 bases left in between. Germline V gives CDR1 KGHSH, CDR2 LQKENI. The CDR3 consists of 18 residues. V gene TRBV18 combines with J gene TRBJ1-6; D gene uncertain. The receptor's source is a man between 18 and 29 years old who had mild COVID-19 (a few samples of this study predate the infection). Cell type and time point are not known. Material for sequencing was PBMCs or a T cell subset sorted from them (not recorded which). The CDR3 DNA follows: TGTGCCAGCTCACCCAGATGGCACGGGGAAGGACATAATTCACCCCTCCACTTT. The encoded protein is CASSPRWHGEGHNSPLHF.